This T cell receptor beta chain was recovered during a study of blood T cell repertoires in COVID-19. Across the whole study: Donors in the United States, Italy and Spain gave samples during acute or convalescent COVID-19. PBMCs, B-cell-depleted T cells, or T cells provided the cDNA or gDNA that made up the material.

Original data processing: The assay estimated nucleated cells by amplifying reference gene primers. Libraries were prepared by immunoSEQ multiplex PCR; TCRdb keeps only in-frame clonotypes and omits some of them. That table supplies the V and J calls and clone size; D and trimming were determined from the DNA. Of roughly 280,000 clones listed, 89% are singletons. The CDR3 loop spans 15 amino acids. Trimming removed 5 bases from V and 6 bases from J, with 17 bases in between. CDR1 PRHDT and CDR2 FYEKMQ come from the germline V gene (reference sequence). The V and J genes are TRBV13 and TRBJ1-5, with D tentatively TRBD1 (5 bases). The receptor was isolated from a man aged 50-59 years with acute or convalescent COVID-19. Specimen: peripheral blood. This CDR3 reads CASSLRRAGGQPQHF. CDR3 DNA sequence: TGTGCCAGCAGCCTTCGGCGGGCCGGGGGTCAGCCCCAGCATTTT.